Below are 32 T cell receptor beta chains sequenced from a single sample in a study of T cells in Graves' hyperthyroidism and ophthalmopathy. RNA transcripts provided the source from which TCR beta CDR3 regions were amplified. The primer set for the first-round RT-PCR of the TCR CDR3 was HTBI. TCRdb analysed the multiplex PCR reads with MiXCR anew, one entry per CDR3 protein. Counted here are approximately 320,000 distinct CDR3 sequences, approximately 17% occurring once; the ten biggest clones make up approximately 31%. Sequenced: blood. The receptors here all came from a man between 25 and 39 years old with Graves' hyperthyroidism.

This clonotype has only a few counts. This rearrangement joins TRBV5-8 to TRBJ2-1; maybe TRBD1 (6 bases). Trimming shortened V by 2 bases and J by 7 bases, and 7 bases separated the two germline ends. In germline, CDR1 is SGHTS, CDR2 YDEGEE. This CDR3 region has 12 residues. CDR3 loop: CASSFQGNEQFF. Here the CDR3 DNA reads TGTGCCAGCAGCTTCCAGGGGAATGAGCAGTTCTTC. The complete variable domain, with remaining parts taken from reference TRBV5-8 and TRBJ2-1, reads EAGVTQSPTHLIKTRGQQATLRCSPISGHTSVYWYQQALGLGLQFLLWYDEGEERNRGNFPPRFSGRQFPNYSSELNVNALELEDSALYLCASSFQGNEQFFGPGTRLTVL.

This clonotype was counted many times. DNA for the CDR3: TGTGCCAGCAGTTTACCCGAAGCCACGACCCAGTACTTC. This gives the protein CASSLPEATTQYF. This chain links TRBV12-3 or TRBV12-4 with TRBJ2-5; unclear D gene. This CDR3 has 13 amino acids. V shed 2 bases and J shed 7 bases, with 11 bases lying between them.

This clonotype was picked up many times. The rearrangement uses TRBV12-3 or TRBV12-4 and TRBJ2-1; 11 nucleotides align to TRBD1. V trimming: 3 bases; J trimming: 12 bases; junction bases outside the gene matches: 19. This CDR3 is 18 amino acids long. Here the CDR3 reads CASSFVDVLDRGPHGQFF. CDR3 nucleotides: TGTGCCAGCAGTTTTGTCGATGTGTTGGACAGGGGGCCCCACGGGCAGTTCTTC.

This clonotype was seen a few times. The germline gene is not matched at one end of the junction; a read error may be the cause. The J gene is TRBJ1-1, the V gene TRBV29-1, with D hard to call. From germline, CDR1 is SQVTM and CDR2 ANQGSEA. The CDR3 has 14 residues. In DNA form, the CDR3 reads TGCAGCGTTGTAACGCGGGTAGCGAACACTGAAGCTCTCTTT. Protein product: CSVVTRVANTEALF.

This clonotype has at least ten counts. The J gene is TRBJ1-5, the V gene TRBV11-2; no firm D call. The V and J ends lost 6 bases and 9 bases respectively, with 15 bases between them. The CDR3 covers 13 residues. Per germline, CDR1 SGHAT and CDR2 FQNNGV. CDR3 sequence: CASSPDRSLPQHF. CDR3 bases: TGTGCCAGCAGTCCGGACCGTTCCCTGCCCCAGCATTTT. The full variable domain, rest sourced from reference TRBV11-2 and TRBJ1-5, is EAGVAQSPRYKIIEKRQSVAFWCNPISGHATLYWYQQILGQGPKLLIQFQNNGVVDDSQLPKDRFSAERLKGVDSTLKIQPAKLEDSAVYLCASSPDRSLPQHFGDGTRLSIL.

This clonotype has a handful of counts. The gene calls are TRBV12-3 or TRBV12-4 and TRBJ1-2; 8 bases are shared with TRBD1. J lost 7 bases, V lost 10 bases, and 11 bases had no gene match. The CDR3 runs to 13 residues. The CDR3 spells CATTPQGAFGYTF. The CDR3 DNA sequence: TGTGCCACCACCCCCCAGGGGGCCTTTGGCTACACCTTC.

In the case of this clonotype: An end of the junction differs from the germline gene, which may be a read error. The chain uses TRBV11-2 and TRBJ2-1; D perhaps matches TRBD1 (7 bases). This CDR3 has 13 residues. The V gene's germline CDR1 is SGHAT and CDR2 FQNNGV. The CDR3 loop is CASSQVSGRGEFF. The DNA for the CDR3 is TGCGCCAGCAGCCAAGTGTCTGGCAGGGGGGAGTTCTTC.

There are many counts of this clonotype. The chain combines TRBV6-1 with TRBJ2-7, with a weak D call TRBD2 (6 bases). The CDR3 runs to 18 residues. Per germline, CDR1 MNHNS and CDR2 SASEGT. Deletions cut 5 bases from V and 0 bases from J, with 23 bases between. CDR3 protein: CASSRSPGDGSPSYEQYF. The CDR3 bases are TGTGCCAGCAGTCGAAGCCCGGGGGACGGATCCCCCTCCTACGAGCAGTACTTC.

In this sample, this clonotype turned up many times. The V gene is TRBV11-2, the J gene TRBJ2-1, with D hard to call. The germline V and J ends were trimmed by 5 bases and 8 bases, with 13 bases remaining between them. This CDR3 comprises 13 residues. In germline, CDR1 is SGHAT, CDR2 FQNNGV. In DNA, the CDR3 is TGTGCCAGCAGCCGCGGTGGCCGGGATGAGCAGTTCTTC. Encoded protein: CASSRGGRDEQFF.

V is TRBV7-6 and J is TRBJ2-5; D is undetermined. The CDR3 has 12 amino acids. Trimming cost V 8 bases and J 0 bases, with 7 bases left between them. Germline CDR1 SGHVS, CDR2 FNYEAQ. CDR3 coding DNA: TGTGCCAGCTCCAGGCACCAAGAGACCCAGTACTTC. Translating gives CASSRHQETQYF.

The V and J genes are TRBV20-1 and TRBJ2-1; D is uncertain. V was pared by 0 bases and J by 6 bases, with 9 bases between. Germline V gene data show CDR1 as DFQATT and CDR2 as SNEGSKA (reference sequence). The CDR3 spans 13 residues. The CDR3 here is CSARDGLGNEQFF. The CDR3 DNA follows: TGCAGTGCTAGAGATGGCCTTGGCAATGAGCAGTTCTTC.

The chain joins TRBV6-1 to TRBJ1-4; 12 nucleotides match TRBD1. The germline V gene has CDR1 MNHNS and CDR2 SASEGT. The junction had 7 bases not matched to a gene; V was cut back by 5 bases and J by 9 bases. The CDR3 sequence is 15 residues long. CDR3: CASSLGQGAMKKLFF. The CDR3 DNA follows: TGTGCCAGCAGTTTGGGACAGGGGGCCATGAAAAAACTGTTTTTT.

At least ten counts were recorded for this clonotype. The V call is TRBV12-3 or TRBV12-4, the J call TRBJ1-5; D not resolved. Trimming cost V 1 base and J 7 bases, with 8 bases left between them. The CDR3 has 13 amino acids. CDR3: CASSLGVEQPQHF. CDR3 in DNA: TGTGCCAGCAGTTTAGGGGTAGAACAGCCCCAGCATTTT.

The sample holds a few counts of this clonotype. CDR3 coding DNA: TGTGCCAGCAGCCCGGGGGGGGTCGAGCAGTACTTC. It translates to CASSPGGVEQYF. This chain connects TRBV11-2 to TRBJ2-7; 8 positions match TRBD2. Per germline, CDR1 SGHAT and CDR2 FQNNGV. V was clipped by 5 bases and J by 6 bases; unmatched bases: 3. This CDR3 contains 12 residues.

In this sample, this clonotype turned up many times. The V gene is TRBV7-8, the J gene TRBJ2-1, with a tentative D call TRBD2 (6 bases). This CDR3 is built from 15 residues. V lost 0 bases, J lost 6 bases, and 12 bases lay in between. CDR1 is SGHVS and CDR2 is FQNEAQ in the germline V gene. Here the CDR3 reads CASSLASGTFNEQFF. For the CDR3, the DNA is TGTGCCAGCAGCTTAGCTTCCGGGACTTTCAATGAGCAGTTCTTC.

This clonotype has a count of ten or more. The DNA for the CDR3 is TGCAGTGCTAGAGATACGGCGAGTCGGGGCACAGATACGCAGTATTTT. Its protein is CSARDTASRGTDTQYF. V is TRBV20-1 and J is TRBJ2-3; D gene ambiguous. V lost 0 bases, J lost 1 base, and 14 bases lay in between. CDR3 length equals 16 residues. Per germline, CDR1 DFQATT and CDR2 SNEGSKA (reference sequence).

This clonotype was recorded at least ten times. V and J are TRBV20-1 and TRBJ2-1, with 12 bases aligning to TRBD2. The CDR3 totals 16 residues. Per germline, CDR1 DFQATT and CDR2 SNEGSKA (reference sequence). After removal of 5 bases from V and 5 bases from J, the junction contained 10 bases not matched to a gene. CDR3 loop: CSAWTSGEHINNEQFF. The CDR3 nucleotides read TGCAGTGCTTGGACTAGCGGGGAGCACATCAACAATGAGCAGTTCTTC.

On this clonotype: This may be a read error: a much more frequent sequence differs by one nucleotide. The rearrangement links TRBV18 to TRBJ1-1, with D possibly TRBD1 on 5 matching bases. Germline V gives CDR1 KGHSH, CDR2 LQKENI. The CDR3 has 14 amino acids. The CDR3 here is CASSPGAQVTGAFF. For the CDR3, the DNA is TGTGCCAGCTCACCAGGGGCGCAAGTCACTGGAGCTTTCTTT.

This clonotype occurred a few times. The chain combines TRBV27 with TRBJ2-2, with D hard to call. The CDR3 consists of 12 residues. CDR1 is MNHEY, CDR2 SMNVEV, per germline (reference sequence). Trimming stripped 4 bases from V and 4 bases from J, with 4 bases between. The CDR3 nucleotides are TGTGCCAGCAGTTGGACCACCGGGGAGCTGTTTTTT. It specifies CASSWTTGELFF.

This clonotype has ten or more counts. The rearrangement uses TRBV12-3 or TRBV12-4 and TRBJ2-1; 9 nucleotides agree with TRBD2. Trimming cost V 7 bases and J 2 bases; bases outside gene matches: 24. The CDR3 contains 21 residues. CDR3 amino acids: CASTGGYGTDSGRGTYNEQFF. CDR3 nucleotides: TGTGCCAGCACGGGGGGGTACGGGACAGATAGCGGGAGAGGAACCTACAATGAGCAGTTCTTC.

This clonotype was counted ten times or more. J is TRBJ2-3 and V is TRBV3-1, with D perhaps TRBD1 (6 bases). Germline V gives CDR1 LGHDT, CDR2 YNNKEL (reference sequence). With 0 bases removed from V and 10 bases from J, the gap between germline ends came to 17 bases. The CDR3 runs to 15 residues. Written as DNA, the CDR3 is TGTGCCAGCAGCCAAGACAGGGGATTGGGGAACGCGCAGTATTTT. It translates to CASSQDRGLGNAQYF.

This rearrangement joins TRBV19 to TRBJ1-1, with D perhaps TRBD1 (6 bases). V lost 8 bases, J lost 7 bases, and 17 bases lay in between. The CDR3 has 13 amino acids. In germline, CDR1 is LNHDA, CDR2 SQIVND (reference sequence). The DNA for the CDR3 is TGTGCCAGTGGATTTACAGGGTTTGTTGAAGCTTTCTTT. Protein: CASGFTGFVEAFF.

This clonotype was counted between two and nine times. The chain recombines TRBV9 with TRBJ1-1; no definite D call. Deletions cut 4 bases from V and 5 bases from J, with 12 bases between. Germline CDR1 reads SGDLS; CDR2 reads YYNGEE. This CDR3 has 13 residues. DNA for the CDR3: TGTGCCAGCAGCTTCAAAGATGGTACTGAAGCTTTCTTT. Its protein product is CASSFKDGTEAFF.

The rearrangement uses TRBV5-6 and TRBJ2-2; D ambiguous. V lost 4 bases, J lost 1 base, and 17 bases lay in between. The germline V gene has CDR1 SGHDT and CDR2 YYEEEE. This CDR3 is 17 amino acids long. The DNA of the CDR3 is TGTGCCAGCAGCAGGCCTCATAGCTACCGGAACACCGGGGAGCTGTTTTTT. Its translation is CASSRPHSYRNTGELFF. Full variable domain (remainder filled in from reference TRBV5-6 and TRBJ2-2): DAGVTQSPTHLIKTRGQQVTLRCSPKSGHDTVSWYQQALGQGPQFIFQYYEEEERQRGNFPDRFSGHQFPNYSSELNVNALLLGDSALYLCASSRPHSYRNTGELFFGEGSRLTVL.

This clonotype showed up many times. This rearrangement joins TRBV6-1 to TRBJ2-3; 11 nucleotides match TRBD1. This CDR3 has 14 amino acids. The V gene's germline CDR1 is MNHNS and CDR2 SASEGT. V was pared by 7 bases and J by 7 bases, with 7 bases of the junction left unmatched. The CDR3 is CASTRDRGENTQYF. CDR3 bases: TGTGCCAGCACCAGGGACAGGGGGGAAAATACGCAGTATTTT.

As concerns this clonotype: One junction end does not reproduce the germline sequence, and a read error may be involved. The rearrangement links TRBV7-6 to TRBJ2-5, with 9 bases aligning to TRBD1. The CDR3 length is 16 residues. The germline CDR1 and CDR2 sequences are SGHVS and FNYEAQ. Here the CDR3 reads CASSFWPDRGQETRYF. CDR3 nucleotides: TGTGCCAGCAGCTTTTGGCCGGACAGGGGTCAAGAGACCCGGTACTTC. The variable domain in full, completed from reference TRBV7-6 and TRBJ2-5, reads GAGVSQSPRYKVTKRGQDVALRCDPISGHVSLYWYRQALGQGPEFLTYFNYEAQQDKSGLPNDRFSAERPEGSISTLTIQRTEQRDSAMYRCASSFWPDRGQETRYFGPGTRLLVL.

V is TRBV2 and J is TRBJ2-1, with D unresolved. V was trimmed by 5 bases and J by 0 bases, leaving 5 bases between them. This CDR3 has 13 amino acids. Germline CDR1 and CDR2: SNHLY and FYNNEI. The CDR3 loop is CASSYFSYNEQFF. CDR3 DNA sequence: TGTGCCAGCAGTTACTTCTCCTACAATGAGCAGTTCTTC.

The chain recombines TRBV12-5 with TRBJ2-1; D possibly matches TRBD1 or TRBD2 (6 bases each). Germline loops: CDR1 LGHNT, CDR2 FRNRAP. Trimming stripped 1 base from V and 3 bases from J, with 16 bases between. There are 17 residues in the CDR3. The DNA for the CDR3 is TGTGCTAGTGGTTTGGCCGTTTTGCGGGACAACTACAATGAGCAGTTCTTC. Translated, it gives CASGLAVLRDNYNEQFF.

Only a few counts were recorded for this clonotype. The chain combines TRBV18 with TRBJ1-6; D gene ambiguous. CDR1 and CDR2 (germline): KGHSH, LQKENI. The CDR3 has 14 amino acids. Trimming pared 2 bases from V and 6 bases from J, leaving 8 bases between. Here the CDR3 reads CASSPEGGNSPLHF. The DNA for the CDR3 is TGTGCCAGCTCACCAGAGGGTGGTAATTCACCCCTCCACTTT.

The V call is TRBV3-1, the J call TRBJ1-6; D is undetermined. The CDR3 extends over 12 amino acids. Germline CDR1 and CDR2: LGHDT and YNNKEL (reference sequence). With 6 bases removed from V and 6 bases from J, the gap between germline ends came to 6 bases. CDR3 coding DNA: TGTGCCAGCAGATACAGTAATTCACCCCTCCACTTT. Translation gives CASRYSNSPLHF.

The sample holds a few counts of this clonotype. The chain employs TRBV18 and TRBJ1-2; 9 nucleotides line up with TRBD1. There are 16 residues in the CDR3. V gave up 4 bases and J gave up 0 bases; unmatched junction bases: 6. Germline lookup yields CDR1 KGHSH and CDR2 LQKENI. For the CDR3, the DNA is TGTGCCAGCTCACAAGGACAGGGGACTACTAACTATGGCTACACCTTC. Translated, it gives CASSQGQGTTNYGYTF.

This clonotype appeared many times. V is TRBV7-2 and J is TRBJ2-7; 9 bases match TRBD1. J gave up 3 bases and V 8 bases, and 8 bases lay outside the gene matches. The CDR3 runs 14 residues. The germline gives CDR1 SGHTA, CDR2 FQGNSA. CDR3 DNA sequence: TGTGCCAGCTGCCCCGGGACAGGGAACTACGAGCAGTACTTC. Translated: CASCPGTGNYEQYF.